The 30 T cell receptor beta chains given below trace back to one sample, sequenced in a study of CD8 T cells in Susac syndrome. A quantity of roughly 0.5 to 1 ug RNA underwent reverse transcription using random hexamers. From the immunoSEQ multiplex PCR reads, TCRdb called clonotypes with MiXCR, one entry per CDR3 protein. The table lists about 100,000 distinct CDR3 sequences, roughly 96% of them singletons. Sequencing was carried out using CD8+ T cells from PBMCs. The receptors here all came from a human donor with Susac syndrome.

The CDR3 bases are TGCAGTGCCCCCGCACTAGCGGGAATTGAGCAGTTCTTC. Its translation: CSAPALAGIEQFF. The chain carries TRBV20-1 and TRBJ2-1; 10 positions match TRBD2. CDR1 is DFQATT, CDR2 SNEGSKA, per germline (reference sequence). The CDR3 totals 13 residues. V shed 6 bases, J shed 9 bases, and the junction held 8 bases outside the gene matches.

A single count supports this clonotype. The V gene is TRBV15, the J gene TRBJ1-2; D is ambiguous. The V gene lost 9 bases and the J gene lost 7 bases, with 12 bases spanning the gap. This CDR3 comprises 11 residues. Germline V gene data show CDR1 as LNHNV and CDR2 as YYDKDF (reference sequence). The CDR3, as DNA: TGTGCCACAGGGTCTTGGAGTGGCTACACCTTC. Its translation: CATGSWSGYTF. Variable domain in full (rest from reference TRBV15 and TRBJ1-2): DAMVIQNPRYQVTQFGKPVTLSCSQTLNHNVMYWYQQKSSQAPKLLFHYYDKDFNNEADTPDNFQSRRPNTSFCFLDIRSPGLGDTAMYLCATGSWSGYTFGSGTRLTVV.

The rearrangement links TRBV29-1 to TRBJ2-3, with a possible D match to TRBD2 (7 bases). CDR3 length equals 10 residues. Trimming took off 7 bases at V and 8 bases at J, with 10 bases between the two ends. Germline V gene data show CDR1 as SQVTM and CDR2 as ANQGSEA. The CDR3 sequence: CSEGGGTQYF. CDR3 bases: TGCAGCGAGGGGGGGGGTACGCAGTATTTT.

V is TRBV9 and J is TRBJ2-1, with TRBD2 matching 8 bases. With V trimmed by 4 bases and J by 6 bases, 6 bases remained unmatched. This CDR3 is built from 14 residues. Germline-derived CDR1 and CDR2 are SGDLS and YYNGEE. CDR3: CASSPTGGPNEQFF. CDR3 nucleotide sequence: TGTGCCAGCAGCCCAACGGGGGGGCCCAATGAGCAGTTCTTC.

In nucleotides, the CDR3 is TGTGCCAGCAGTTTCGGGACAGACCCCAATGAAAAACTGTTTTTT. It encodes CASSFGTDPNEKLFF. This rearrangement joins TRBV6-6 to TRBJ1-4; 7 bases line up with TRBD1. Trimming removed 4 bases from V and 5 bases from J; junction bases left unmatched: 7. Germline CDR1 is MNHNY and CDR2 is SVGAGI (reference sequence). The CDR3 spans 15 residues.

The chain combines TRBV7-2 with TRBJ2-7; D unresolved. The CDR3 spans 13 residues. The V gene's germline CDR1 is SGHTA and CDR2 FQGNSA. Trimming took off 5 bases at V and 5 bases at J, with 13 bases between the two ends. Written as DNA, the CDR3 is TGTGCCAGCAGCCTCGGCCGGGCAAACGAGCAGTACTTC. Translating it yields CASSLGRANEQYF.

V usage is TRBV29-1 and J usage is TRBJ2-1; 16 positions agree with TRBD2. Germline V gene lookup returns CDR1 SQVTM and CDR2 ANQGSEA. After removal of 4 bases from V and 6 bases from J, the junction contained 9 bases not matched to a gene. This CDR3 is 17 amino acids long. CDR3 loop: CSVALGTSGGGGNEQFF. CDR3 in DNA: TGCAGCGTTGCCCTAGGGACTAGCGGGGGGGGCGGCAATGAGCAGTTCTTC.

The CDR3: CAAVGGSSYNEQFF. The CDR3 DNA reads as TGTGCAGCAGTGGGGGGGAGCTCCTACAATGAGCAGTTCTTC. This rearrangement joins TRBV6-4 to TRBJ2-1, with TRBD2 matching over 7 bases. Germline V lookup: CDR1 MRHNA, CDR2 SNTAGT. The CDR3 runs 14 residues.

V and J are TRBV9 and TRBJ2-3; D unresolved. V lost 2 bases to trimming and J lost 4 bases, with 8 bases between them. The V gene's germline CDR1 is SGDLS and CDR2 YYNGEE. This CDR3 spans 13 amino acids. The CDR3 DNA sequence: TGTGCCAGCAGCGTTGCACCGGCAGATACGCAGTATTTT. Its translation is CASSVAPADTQYF.

The V and J genes are TRBV15 and TRBJ2-5; D ambiguous. Germline values: CDR1 LNHNV, CDR2 YYDKDF (reference sequence). V was pared by 3 bases and J by 5 bases, with 10 bases between. This CDR3 comprises 13 residues. CDR3 region: CATSRRMGETQYF. In nucleotides, the CDR3 is TGTGCCACCAGCAGGAGGATGGGGGAGACCCAGTACTTC.

The rearrangement links TRBV20-1 to TRBJ2-1, with a weak D call TRBD1 (5 bases). This CDR3 contains 16 residues. Germline lookup yields CDR1 DFQATT and CDR2 SNEGSKA (reference sequence). Trimming took off 3 bases at V and 1 base at J, with 16 bases between the two ends. CDR3 protein: CSARASVPGSYNEQFF. CDR3 bases: TGCAGTGCTAGGGCGAGCGTCCCAGGGTCCTACAATGAGCAGTTCTTC.

The gene calls are TRBV28 and TRBJ1-2, with D perhaps matching TRBD1 (5 bases). The CDR3 runs 13 residues. CDR1 and CDR2 from the germline V gene are MDHEN and SYDVKM. With 7 bases removed from V and 8 bases from J, the gap between germline ends came to 17 bases. This chain's CDR3 is CASNRGGAGGYTF. The CDR3 nucleotides are TGTGCCAGCAACCGAGGAGGGGCGGGAGGCTACACCTTC.

The V call is TRBV24-1, the J call TRBJ2-1, with 11 bases aligning to TRBD2. Losses at the gene ends were 5 bases for V and 9 bases for J; bases not matched to a gene: 11. There are 16 residues in the CDR3. Germline-derived CDR1 and CDR2 are KGHDR and SFDVKD. Here the CDR3 reads CATSGQLAGGSSEQFF. The CDR3 DNA follows: TGTGCCACCAGTGGCCAGCTAGCGGGAGGTAGCAGTGAGCAGTTCTTC.

CDR3 loop: CASTLNGLAEDTQYF. Here the CDR3 DNA reads TGCGCCAGCACCCTAAACGGACTAGCGGAAGATACGCAGTATTTT. The chain employs TRBV4-1 and TRBJ2-3; TRBD2 agrees at 10 bases. J gave up 5 bases and V 7 bases, and 9 bases lay outside the gene matches. CDR3 length: 15 residues. CDR1 and CDR2 from the germline V gene are MGHRA and YSYEKL.

This chain uses TRBV20-1 with TRBJ2-1; TRBD2 matches at 7 bases. V dropped 6 bases and J dropped 8; count of bases not matched to a gene: 13. The CDR3 length is 14 residues. Germline CDR1 DFQATT, CDR2 SNEGSKA (reference sequence). The CDR3 spells CSALTSIIPYEQFF. Here the CDR3 DNA reads TGCAGTGCCTTGACTAGCATAATTCCCTATGAGCAGTTCTTC.

This chain joins TRBV7-2 and TRBJ2-2; D gene unclear. The CDR3 is 15 residues long. Germline V gene sequence: CDR1 SGHTA, CDR2 FQGNSA. Trimming stripped 1 base from V and 3 bases from J, with 9 bases between. CDR3 nucleotides: TGTGCCAGCAGCTTAGGGTATACGTACACCGGGGAGCTGTTTTTT. Protein sequence: CASSLGYTYTGELFF.

This chain connects TRBV9 to TRBJ2-1, with D perhaps TRBD1 or TRBD2 (5 bases each). With 3 bases removed from V and 6 bases from J, the gap between germline ends came to 16 bases. CDR3 size: 15 residues. In germline, CDR1 is SGDLS, CDR2 YYNGEE. The CDR3 DNA follows: TGTGCCAGCAGCGCTACTGGCAGGGCGGGCAATGAGCAGTTCTTC. It is translated as CASSATGRAGNEQFF.

The chain combines TRBV3-1 with TRBJ2-7, with no clear D. The length of the CDR3 is 15 residues. CDR1 and CDR2 (germline): LGHDT, YNNKEL (reference sequence). The germline V and J ends were trimmed by 0 bases and 6 bases, with 15 bases remaining between them. The CDR3 sequence: CASSQESRTIGEQYF. CDR3 nucleotide sequence: TGTGCCAGCAGCCAAGAATCCCGGACCATCGGCGAGCAGTACTTC.

The chain links TRBV5-1 to TRBJ1-2; D might be TRBD1 (6 bases). This CDR3 comprises 14 residues. V was clipped by 9 bases and J by 1 base, with 16 bases between them. Germline V gene sequence: CDR1 SGHRS, CDR2 YFSETQ. The CDR3 here is CATRRAGDNYGYTF. The CDR3 nucleotides read TGCGCCACCCGACGGGCAGGGGATAACTATGGCTACACCTTC. Full variable domain (remainder filled in from reference TRBV5-1 and TRBJ1-2): KAGVTQTPRYLIKTRGQQVTLSCSPISGHRSVSWYQQTPGQGLQFLFEYFSETQRNKGNFPGRFSGRQFSNSRSEMNVSTLELGDSALYLCATRRAGDNYGYTFGSGTRLTVV.

In its sample, this clonotype was seen once. The J gene is TRBJ2-1, the V gene TRBV7-3; 7 bases agree with TRBD2. Germline V gene lookup returns CDR1 SGHTA and CDR2 FQGTGA. V lost 5 bases to trimming and J lost 0 bases; unmatched junction nucleotides: 10. The CDR3 extends over 17 amino acids. The CDR3 DNA sequence: TGTGCCAGCAGCCAAAGCGGGATGGGCTTCTCCTACAATGAGCAGTTCTTC. Translated, it gives CASSQSGMGFSYNEQFF.

The V and J genes are TRBV4-1 and TRBJ1-4; no reliable D call. Between the trimmed V and J ends, which lost 4 bases and 0 bases, there was a span of 12 bases. This CDR3 is 16 amino acids long. Germline CDR1 MGHRA, CDR2 YSYEKL. CDR3 sequence: CASSPGSGSTNEKLFF. In DNA form, the CDR3 reads TGCGCCAGCAGCCCGGGGAGCGGATCAACTAATGAAAAACTGTTTTTT.

V is TRBV20-1 and J is TRBJ2-5; D remains unclear. V was clipped by 6 bases and J by 5 bases, with 13 bases between them. Germline CDR1 DFQATT, CDR2 SNEGSKA (reference sequence). The CDR3 spans 12 residues. CDR3 sequence (DNA): TGCAGTGCCCTCGTGTCTTTGGAGACCCAGTACTTC. Protein sequence: CSALVSLETQYF.

This chain joins TRBV24-1 and TRBJ2-1; perhaps TRBD1 as D (7 bases). This CDR3 is built from 16 residues. Between the trimmed V and J ends, which lost 4 bases and 10 bases, there was a span of 22 bases. Per germline, CDR1 KGHDR and CDR2 SFDVKD. In DNA form, the CDR3 reads TGTGCCACCAGTGACCACGGGACAGCGGGTAGGTCGGAGCAGTTCTTC. Translated: CATSDHGTAGRSEQFF.

This clonotype was detected once. The gene calls are TRBV20-1 and TRBJ2-3; D may be TRBD2 (6 bases). Germline V gene sequence: CDR1 DFQATT, CDR2 SNEGSKA (reference sequence). Between the trimmed V and J ends, which lost 3 bases and 6 bases, there was a span of 10 bases. CDR3 length equals 12 residues. This CDR3 reads CSASGSFDTQYF. DNA for the CDR3: TGCAGTGCTAGCGGGAGTTTTGATACGCAGTATTTT.

The V gene is TRBV29-1, the J gene TRBJ1-1; maybe TRBD1 (6 bases). From germline, CDR1 is SQVTM and CDR2 ANQGSEA. Trimming took off 3 bases at V and 1 base at J, with 9 bases between the two ends. The CDR3 runs 13 residues. The CDR3 nucleotides read TGCAGCGTTGAGGGGGGGCCGAACACTGAAGCTTTCTTT. Protein sequence: CSVEGGPNTEAFF. The full variable domain, rest sourced from reference TRBV29-1 and TRBJ1-1, is SAVISQKPSRDICQRGTSLTIQCQVDSQVTMMFWYRQQPGQSLTLIATANQGSEATYESGFVIDKFPISRPNLTFSTLTVSNMSPEDSSIYLCSVEGGPNTEAFFGQGTRLTVV.

The chain has TRBV9 and TRBJ1-1, with D hard to call. Trimming stripped 3 bases from V and 4 bases from J, with 4 bases between. This CDR3 has 11 amino acids. Germline CDR1 SGDLS, CDR2 YYNGEE. The DNA of the CDR3 is TGTGCCAGCAGCGACTCCACTGAAGCTTTCTTT. As protein: CASSDSTEAFF. Full variable domain (missing parts from reference TRBV9 and TRBJ1-1): DSGVTQTPKHLITATGQRVTLRCSPRSGDLSVYWYQQSLDQGLQFLIQYYNGEERAKGNILERFSAQQFPDLHSELNLSSLELGDSALYFCASSDSTEAFFGQGTRLTVV.

This rearrangement joins TRBV29-1 to TRBJ2-3; 10 bases match TRBD1. The J segment lost 3 bases and the V segment lost 2 bases, leaving 2 bases of the junction unmatched. The V gene's germline CDR1 is SQVTM and CDR2 ANQGSEA. The CDR3 spans 14 residues. The CDR3 nucleotides read TGCAGCGTTGAAAGGGGACAGGGGACAGATACGCAGTATTTT. Translating it yields CSVERGQGTDTQYF.

This chain links TRBV18 with TRBJ2-3; D not certain. Germline V gene sequence: CDR1 KGHSH, CDR2 LQKENI. The V gene lost 2 bases and the J gene lost 5 bases, with 11 bases spanning the gap. This CDR3 has 14 amino acids. The CDR3 nucleotides read TGTGCCAGCTCACCATCCGTACCGGTAGATACGCAGTATTTT. Its protein product is CASSPSVPVDTQYF.

This chain links TRBV29-1 with TRBJ1-1; the D is unclear. This CDR3 spans 11 amino acids. The germline CDR1 and CDR2 sequences are SQVTM and ANQGSEA. V gave up 6 bases and J gave up 1 base, with 6 bases separating them. This CDR3 reads CSVAKNTEAFF. The CDR3, as DNA: TGCAGCGTAGCAAAGAACACTGAAGCTTTCTTT.

The V call is TRBV3-1, the J call TRBJ2-7; D may be TRBD2 (7 bases). Trimming removed 4 bases from V and 5 bases from J, with 21 bases in between. Germline V gene sequence: CDR1 LGHDT, CDR2 YNNKEL (reference sequence). This CDR3 has 16 residues. CDR3 DNA: TGTGCCAGCAGCCCCCAGTTAGTGGGAGGGGGGAACGAGCAGTACTTC. This sequence encodes CASSPQLVGGGNEQYF.